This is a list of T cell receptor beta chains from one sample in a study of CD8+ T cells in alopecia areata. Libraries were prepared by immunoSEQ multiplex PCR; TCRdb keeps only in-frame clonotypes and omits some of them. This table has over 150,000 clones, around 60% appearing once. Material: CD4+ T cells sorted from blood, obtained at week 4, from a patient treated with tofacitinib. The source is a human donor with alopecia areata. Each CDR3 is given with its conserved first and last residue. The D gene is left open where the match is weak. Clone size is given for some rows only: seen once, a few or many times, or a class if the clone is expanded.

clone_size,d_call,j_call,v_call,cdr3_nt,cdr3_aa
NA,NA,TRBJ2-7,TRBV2,TGTGCCAGCGGGCTGACAGGACCTCTCGAGCAGTACTTC,CASGLTGPLEQYF
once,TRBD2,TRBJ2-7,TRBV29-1,TGCAGCGTTTCAAGGACTAGCGAAGGCGAGCAGTACTTC,CSVSRTSEGEQYF
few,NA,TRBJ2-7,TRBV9,TGTGCCAGCAGCGCCACAGGGACCTCCGTCGAGCAGTACTTC,CASSATGTSVEQYF
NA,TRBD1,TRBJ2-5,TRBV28,TGTGCCAGCACGAGACAGGGGACCCAAGGGACCCAGTACTTC,CASTRQGTQGTQYF
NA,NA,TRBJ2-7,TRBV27,TGTGCCAGCAGTTTTAGGGTAGGCTCCCCCAGCTCCTACGAGCAGTACTTC,CASSFRVGSPSSYEQYF
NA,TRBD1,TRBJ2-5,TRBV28,TGTGCCAGCAGGGGGACAGGGAGGTGGCAAGAGACCCAGTACTTC,CASRGTGRWQETQYF
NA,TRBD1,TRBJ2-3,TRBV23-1,TGCGCCAGCAGTCAATGGGGGACAGGGCTTCCAGATACGCAGTATTTT,CASSQWGTGLPDTQYF
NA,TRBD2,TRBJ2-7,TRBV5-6,TGTGCCAGCAGCTTGTGGGGTCCGGGACTAGCACGCTACGAGCAGTACTTC,CASSLWGPGLARYEQYF
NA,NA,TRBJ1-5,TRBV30,TGTGCCTGGACGGCGGGAGACCAGCCCCAGCATTTT,CAWTAGDQPQHF
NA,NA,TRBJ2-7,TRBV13,TGTGCCAGCAGCGGTTTTCCCCACGAGCAGTACTTC,CASSGFPHEQYF
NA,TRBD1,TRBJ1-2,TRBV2,TGTGCCAGCAGTGGACGACAGGGGGCGGATGGCTACACCTTC,CASSGRQGADGYTF
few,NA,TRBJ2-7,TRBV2,TGTGCCAGCAACAGGTACTCCTACGAGCAGTACTTC,CASNRYSYEQYF
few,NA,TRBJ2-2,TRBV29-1,TGCAGCGTCACGATAGGGACAACCGGGGAGCTGTTTTTT,CSVTIGTTGELFF
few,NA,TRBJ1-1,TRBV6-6,TGTGCCAGCTGGGCCCCTATGAACACTGAAGCTTTCTTT,CASWAPMNTEAFF
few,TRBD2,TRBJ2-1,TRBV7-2,TGTGCCAGCAGCTTTGTAGGAACTAGCGGGGATGAGCAGTTCTTC,CASSFVGTSGDEQFF
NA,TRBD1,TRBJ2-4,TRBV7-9,TGTGCCAGCAGCTTAGGCCAGACAGGGCCGAACATTCAGTACTTC,CASSLGQTGPNIQYF
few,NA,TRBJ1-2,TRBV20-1,TGCAGTGTCCCCGGGGGTTATGGCTACACCTTC,CSVPGGYGYTF
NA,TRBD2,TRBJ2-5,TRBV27,TGTGCCAGCAGTCCCGGACTAGCGGGGGCGAGGGGAGAGACCCAGTACTTC,CASSPGLAGARGETQYF
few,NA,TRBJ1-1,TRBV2,TGTGCCAGCGGGCCCCACACTGAAGCTTTCTTT,CASGPHTEAFF
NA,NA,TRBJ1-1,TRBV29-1,TGCAGCGTTGACGTTGTGGGGACTGAAGCTTTCTTT,CSVDVVGTEAFF
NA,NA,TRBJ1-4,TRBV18,TGTGCCAGCTCATCCAGGGATGAAAAACTGTTTTTT,CASSSRDEKLFF
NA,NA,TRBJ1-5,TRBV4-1,TGCGCCAGCAGCCTAATATCCGAGGGGCGGAATTTTAATCAGCCCCAGCATTTT,CASSLISEGRNFNQPQHF
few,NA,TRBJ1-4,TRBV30,TGTGCCTGGACGGGGGGCGCGGATGAAAAACTGTTTTTT,CAWTGGADEKLFF
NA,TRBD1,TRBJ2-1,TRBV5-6,TGTGCCAGCAGCTGGACAGGGGGCCCATACAATGAGCAGTTCTTC,CASSWTGGPYNEQFF
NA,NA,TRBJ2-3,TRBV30,TGTGCCTGGAGTAATAAGGCGGTCCGCACAGATACGCAGTATTTT,CAWSNKAVRTDTQYF
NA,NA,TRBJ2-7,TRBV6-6,TGTGCCAGCAGTTCGGAGAGCGAGCAGTACTTC,CASSSESEQYF
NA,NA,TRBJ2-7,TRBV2,TGTGCCAGCAGCTTGGGTGATGGGGAGCAGTACTTC,CASSLGDGEQYF
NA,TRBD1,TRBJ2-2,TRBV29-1,TGCAGCGCTTACCATCCCGGACAGGGTACCGGGGAGCTGTTTTTT,CSAYHPGQGTGELFF
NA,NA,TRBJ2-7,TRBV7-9,TGTGCCAGCAGCTTACCGGGCGCCCTCTCCTACGAGCAGTACTTC,CASSLPGALSYEQYF
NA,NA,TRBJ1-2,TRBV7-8,TGTGCCAGCAGCTTAGATAGGGCCAGGTCCAACTATGGCTACACCTTC,CASSLDRARSNYGYTF
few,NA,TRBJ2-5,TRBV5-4,TGTGCCAGCAGTGGAGCTTCCCAAGAGACCCAGTACTTC,CASSGASQETQYF
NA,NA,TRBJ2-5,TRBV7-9,TGTGCCAGCTCTCGCAGGGGAGAAGAGACCCAGTACTTC,CASSRRGEETQYF
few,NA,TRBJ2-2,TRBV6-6,TGTGCCAGCCTCCTACGCAGCAGGGGGAACACCGGGGAGCTGTTTTTT,CASLLRSRGNTGELFF
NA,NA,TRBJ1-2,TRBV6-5,TGTGCCAGCAGCAGCATCCAGGCATTTCATGGCTACACCTTC,CASSSIQAFHGYTF
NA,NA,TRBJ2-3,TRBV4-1,TGCGCCAGCAGCCAAGGGCGGACAGATACGCAGTATTTT,CASSQGRTDTQYF
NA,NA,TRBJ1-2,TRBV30,TGTGCCTGGAGTGCCCGGGCCCGCTATGGCTACACCTTC,CAWSARARYGYTF
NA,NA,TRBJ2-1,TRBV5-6,TGTGCCAGCAGCTCCATTATGAGGGGTGCCAGGGCCTACAATGAGCAGTTCTTC,CASSSIMRGARAYNEQFF
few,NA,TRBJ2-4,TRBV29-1,TGCAGCGTCCGGGGACGGTTAGCCAAAAACATTCAGTACTTC,CSVRGRLAKNIQYF
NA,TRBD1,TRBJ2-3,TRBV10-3,TGTGCCATCAGCGGGACAGGGGGCACAGATACGCAGTATTTT,CAISGTGGTDTQYF
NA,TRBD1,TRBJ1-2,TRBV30,TGTGCCTGGAGCCGGGACAGGGTTCCTGGCTACACCTTC,CAWSRDRVPGYTF
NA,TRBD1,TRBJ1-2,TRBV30,TGTGCCTGGAGTGTAATGGCGGGACAGGGGATGGGTGGCTACACCTTC,CAWSVMAGQGMGGYTF
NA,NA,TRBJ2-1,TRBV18,TGTGCCAGCTCACCACGGGGGGCCCACAATGAGCAGTTCTTC,CASSPRGAHNEQFF
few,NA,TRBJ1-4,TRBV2,TGTGCCAGCGAGGATGAAAAACTGTTTTTT,CASEDEKLFF
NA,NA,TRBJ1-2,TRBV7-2,TGTGCCAGCAGCTTAGTCAGGGTGGATGGCTACACCTTC,CASSLVRVDGYTF
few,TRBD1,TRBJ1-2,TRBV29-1,TGCAGCGTTGTCAGGGGGCGAAGTGGCTACACCTTC,CSVVRGRSGYTF
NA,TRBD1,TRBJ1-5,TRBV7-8,TGTGCCAGCAGCCCAGACTCAGGGGGCCTCAATCAGCCCCAGCATTTT,CASSPDSGGLNQPQHF
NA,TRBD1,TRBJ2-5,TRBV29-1,TGCAGCGCCTTAGACAGGGGAGAGACCCAGTACTTC,CSALDRGETQYF
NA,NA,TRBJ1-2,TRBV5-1,TGCGCCAGCAGCTTTACAGGGCCCACCTATGGCTACACCTTC,CASSFTGPTYGYTF
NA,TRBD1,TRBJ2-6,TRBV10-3,TGTGCCAGGGGACAGACTTCGGGCTCTGGGGCCAACGTCCTGACTTTC,CARGQTSGSGANVLTF